Listed here is a single T cell receptor (beta chain). The target of this receptor is not known. The listed sequencing device is NextSeq 550. The Human TCR Profiling Kit (MiLaboratory) was used to make UMI-labeled 5' RACE TRB cDNA libraries. The full amount of extracted RNA was used for cDNA synthesis, and the full amount of resulting cDNA was used for PCR amplification. Libraries were prepared in parallel with an identical number of PCR cycles. Regarding the original processing steps: MIGEC and MiXCR extracted about 48,000 +/- 9,800 unique UMI-labeled TRB cDNA molecules per library, requiring at least two reads per UMI. On average, each library contained 40,000 +/- 10,000 functional in-frame TRB CDR3 nucleotide clonotypes without stop codons. Diversity metrics, including normalized Shannon-Wiener and Chao1, were computed in VDJtools after downsampling to 5000 UMI-labeled TRB molecules per sample. Clonotype-size-weighted physicochemical properties of the central five CDR3 residues (interaction energy, strength, volume and Kidera factor 4) were computed in VDJtools. After reprocessing by TCRdb, each CDR3 protein sequence is one entry, and no DNA is given. Clone size and V and J calls follow TCRdb, not the original study. In this sample's table one finds under 150,000 distinct CDR3 sequences. The ten top clones hold about 0.37% of the sample.

Each CD8+ T cell subset was flow-sorted in triplicate, with under 350,000 cells per subset placed directly into RLT lysis buffer. Naive CD8+ T cells were defined stringently as CD45RO-CCR7+CD27+CD95- to exclude memory contaminants. Peripheral blood mononuclear cells were isolated from buffy coats by standard density gradient centrifugation. A FACSAria III was used to flow-sort naive CD8+ T cells into CXCR3-negative and CXCR3-positive populations. Total RNA was extracted from sorted cells using an RNeasy Mini Kit. The CDR3 runs 16 residues from the cysteine to the phenylalanine. No DNA is recorded. The germline V gene yields SGHVS for CDR1 and FQNEAQ for CDR2. This entry is derived from a study of CXCR3-negative and CXCR3-positive naive CD8 T cells (dated by TCRdb to between 2017 and 2020). About the investigation overall: In total, about 135 million TRB reads were obtained, corresponding to roughly 1.5 +/- 0.3 million reads per library. The TRBV-TRBJ cluster analysis covered naive subsets from 5 donors and memory cells from 3 donors. Diversity and physicochemical repertoire analyses covered over 10 donors pooled from two independent experiments.

Overall study results and their limits: Compared with CXCR3-negative naive cells, CXCR3-positive naive cells had TRB CDR3s with higher hydrophobicity (lower Kidera factor 4), lower energy, and higher strength and volume indices. Repertoire diversity was comparably high in both naive subsets but much lower in memory CD8+ T cells. Because surface CD5, which is linked to self-reactivity in mice, was comparable between the naive subsets, TCR interaction strength was also inferred from TRB CDR3 physicochemical properties. Freshly isolated PBMCs were used for most assays because CXCR3 expression went down partially after cryopreservation. Naive CXCR3-negative and CXCR3-positive cells from the same donor showed similar TRBV-TRBJ usage, whereas memory cells showed distinct patterns.

This receptor was obtained from a human donor in good health. Some clones in this sample may be carry-over from other donors' samples. Sequencing input: naive CXCR3+ CD8+ T cells from blood. The meaning of the sample's cell subset or site label: CD45RO-CCR7+CD27+CD95- naive CD8+ T cells expressing CXCR3 (TNR3+). This chain is built from TRBV7-8 and TRBJ2-3; lacking DNA, the TRBD1 call made by TCRdb goes unchecked. The CDR3 protein: CASSLTETTSTDTQYF.